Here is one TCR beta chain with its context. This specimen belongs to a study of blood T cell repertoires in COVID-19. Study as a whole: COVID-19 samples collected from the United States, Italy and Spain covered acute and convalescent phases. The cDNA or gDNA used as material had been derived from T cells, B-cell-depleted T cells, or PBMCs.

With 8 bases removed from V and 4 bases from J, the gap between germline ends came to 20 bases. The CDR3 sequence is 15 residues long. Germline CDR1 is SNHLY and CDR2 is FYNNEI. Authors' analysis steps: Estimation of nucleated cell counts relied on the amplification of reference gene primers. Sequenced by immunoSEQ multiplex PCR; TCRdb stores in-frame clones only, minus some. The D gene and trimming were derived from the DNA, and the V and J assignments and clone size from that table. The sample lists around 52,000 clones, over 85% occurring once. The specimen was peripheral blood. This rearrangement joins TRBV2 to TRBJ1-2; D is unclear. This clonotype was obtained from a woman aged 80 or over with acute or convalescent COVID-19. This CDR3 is CASLPEQSTLYGYTF. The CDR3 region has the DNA TGTGCCAGCCTTCCCGAACAGTCTACCCTCTATGGCTACACCTTC.